What follows are 9 T cell receptor beta chains derived from one specimen sequenced in a study of T cell changes during pregnancy in multiple sclerosis. Some clones are missing from TCRdb's copy, which holds only in-frame ones; the method was immunoSEQ multiplex PCR. This table has fewer than 110,000 clones, 91% appearing once. This material consisted of peripheral blood, taken in the second trimester of pregnancy. These receptors were obtained from a female donor with multiple sclerosis, enrolled in a pregnancy study.

This clone was detected a few times. The genes are TRBV19 and TRBJ1-1; 7 bases map to TRBD1. The CDR3 is 13 amino acids. Germline V gene lookup returns CDR1 LNHDA and CDR2 SQIVND (reference sequence). Losses at the gene ends were 3 bases for V and 5 bases for J; bases not matched to a gene: 3. The CDR3 reads CASSMAGGTEAFF. The CDR3 DNA is TGTGCCAGTAGTATGGCAGGGGGAACTGAAGCTTTCTTT.

This clone turned up a few times. The chain joins TRBV2 to TRBJ2-1, with D perhaps matching TRBD2 (5 bases). The CDR3 consists of 12 residues. Germline V lookup: CDR1 SNHLY, CDR2 FYNNEI. Deletions cut 7 bases from V and 8 bases from J, with 12 bases between. The CDR3 region has the DNA TGTGCCAGCAAAGGAGGTTGGGATGAGCAGTTCTTC. It yields the protein CASKGGWDEQFF.

The rearrangement uses TRBV7-2 and TRBJ1-2, with a possible D match to TRBD1 (5 bases). The CDR3 length is 12 residues. Trimming took 5 bases from V and 4 from J, leaving 8 bases between them. From germline, CDR1 is SGHTA and CDR2 FQGNSA. CDR3 residues: CASSLGLYGYTF. The CDR3 bases are TGTGCCAGCAGCCTGGGACTCTATGGCTACACCTTC.

The gene calls are TRBV29-1 and TRBJ2-7; no clear D. Germline V gene sequence: CDR1 SQVTM, CDR2 ANQGSEA. CDR3 length: 11 residues. Deletions cut 8 bases from V and 3 bases from J, with 11 bases between. The CDR3: CSIRHDYEQYF. CDR3 nucleotides: TGCAGCATCCGACACGACTACGAGCAGTACTTC.

This chain connects TRBV18 to TRBJ1-1; D remains unclear. V was clipped by 1 base and J by 4 bases, with 13 bases between them. This CDR3 has 15 amino acids. Germline V lookup: CDR1 KGHSH, CDR2 LQKENI. CDR3 sequence: CASSPLPPRGTEAFF. The CDR3 nucleotides are TGTGCCAGCTCACCACTCCCGCCTCGGGGCACTGAAGCTTTCTTT.

The chain employs TRBV7-9 and TRBJ2-7; 7 nucleotides align to TRBD2. Germline CDR1 is SEHNR and CDR2 is FQNEAQ (reference sequence). The CDR3 extends over 16 amino acids. After removal of 5 bases from V and 0 bases from J, the junction contained 10 bases not matched to a gene. DNA for the CDR3: TGTGCCAGCAGCCCCTCGGCTAGCGGTAGCTCCTACGAGCAGTACTTC. This encodes CASSPSASGSSYEQYF.

The gene calls are TRBV28 and TRBJ2-7; D might be TRBD2 (5 bases). V lost 8 bases and J 3 bases, leaving 11 bases between the germline ends. CDR3 length: 12 residues. Germline lookup yields CDR1 MDHEN and CDR2 SYDVKM. CDR3 in amino acids: CASRTGFYEQYF. The CDR3 bases are TGTGCCAGCCGGACTGGATTCTACGAGCAGTACTTC. The full variable domain, in which reference TRBV28 and TRBJ2-7 provide the parts outside the CDR3, is DVKVTQSSRYLVKRTGEKVFLECVQDMDHENMFWYRQDPGLGLRLIYFSYDVKMKEKGDIPEGYSVSREKKERFSLILESASTNQTSMYLCASRTGFYEQYFGPGTRLTVT.

The chain uses TRBV6-1 and TRBJ2-7; perhaps TRBD1 as D (6 bases). V was trimmed by 7 bases and J by 4 bases, leaving 17 bases between them. Germline V gives CDR1 MNHNS, CDR2 SASEGT. CDR3 length: 14 amino acids. CDR3 bases: TGTGCCAGCAAACTCGGAACAGGGCGGTACGAGCAGTACTTC. It translates to CASKLGTGRYEQYF.

The V gene is TRBV29-1, the J gene TRBJ2-2, with TRBD1 identical over 11 bases. The CDR3 contains 13 residues. Trimming removed 7 bases from V and 4 bases from J; junction bases left unmatched: 2. Germline V gene sequence: CDR1 SQVTM, CDR2 ANQGSEA. CDR3 residues: CSAGTGGTGELFF. CDR3 sequence (DNA): TGCAGCGCGGGGACAGGGGGCACCGGGGAGCTGTTTTTT.